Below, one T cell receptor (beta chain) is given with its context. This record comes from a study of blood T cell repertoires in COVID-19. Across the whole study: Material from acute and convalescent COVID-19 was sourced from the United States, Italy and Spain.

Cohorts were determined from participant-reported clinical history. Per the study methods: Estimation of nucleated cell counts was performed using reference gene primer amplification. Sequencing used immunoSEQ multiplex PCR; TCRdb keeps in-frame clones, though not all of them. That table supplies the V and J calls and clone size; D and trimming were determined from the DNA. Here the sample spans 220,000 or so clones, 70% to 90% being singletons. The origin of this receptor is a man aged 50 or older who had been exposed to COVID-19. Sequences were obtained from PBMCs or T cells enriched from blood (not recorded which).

The CDR3 sequence: CASSEWQPLVRGYTF. The CDR3 nucleotides read TGTGCCAGCAGTGAGTGGCAGCCCCTAGTAAGGGGCTACACCTTC. The rearrangement joins TRBV28 to TRBJ1-2; D remains unclear. In germline, CDR1 is MDHEN, CDR2 SYDVKM. The CDR3 is 15 amino acids. V was clipped by 5 bases and J by 8 bases, with 21 bases between them.